The clone carrying this T cell receptor beta chain has only one observation. These data come from a study of graft-versus-host responses after intestinal transplantation. Data came from immunoSEQ multiplex PCR; TCRdb stores just in-frame clones and leaves some out. Of tens of thousands of clones in the sample, about 95% are singletons; the top ten hold 0.75% to 0.95%. The CDR3 is made up of 16 amino acids. The ends were cut back, 6 bases at V and 2 bases at J, with 17 bases in the middle. The germline V gene has CDR1 MDHEN and CDR2 SYDVKM. This sample comprised PBMCs, obtained 16 days after intestinal transplant. V is TRBV28 and J is TRBJ2-1; the D is unclear. This TCR came from a human patient who received an intestinal transplant, so some T cells may come from the graft donor. CDR3 coding DNA: TGTGCCAGCAGCCCGGCCGGGCTGCGGCCCTACAATGAGCAGTTCTTC. It encodes CASSPAGLRPYNEQFF.